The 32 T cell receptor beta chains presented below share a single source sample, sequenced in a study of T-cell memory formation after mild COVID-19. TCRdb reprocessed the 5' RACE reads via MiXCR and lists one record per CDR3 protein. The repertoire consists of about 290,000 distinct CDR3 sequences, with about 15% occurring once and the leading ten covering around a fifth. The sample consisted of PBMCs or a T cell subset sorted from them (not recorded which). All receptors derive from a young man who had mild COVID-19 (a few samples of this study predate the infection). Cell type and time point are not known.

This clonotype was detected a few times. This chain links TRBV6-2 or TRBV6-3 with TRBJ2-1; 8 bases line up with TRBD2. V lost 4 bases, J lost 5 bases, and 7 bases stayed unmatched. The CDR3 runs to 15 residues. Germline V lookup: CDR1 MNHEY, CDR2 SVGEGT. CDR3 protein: CASSWYGRGDNEQFF. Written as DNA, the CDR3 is TGTGCCAGCAGTTGGTATGGGCGGGGGGACAATGAGCAGTTCTTC.

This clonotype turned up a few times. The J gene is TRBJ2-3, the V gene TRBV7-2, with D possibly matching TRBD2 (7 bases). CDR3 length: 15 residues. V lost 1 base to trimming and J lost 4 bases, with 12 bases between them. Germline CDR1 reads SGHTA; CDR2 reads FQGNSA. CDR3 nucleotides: TGTGCCAGCAGCTTAGGGGGGCTAGCGGCAGATACGCAGTATTTT. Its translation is CASSLGGLAADTQYF.

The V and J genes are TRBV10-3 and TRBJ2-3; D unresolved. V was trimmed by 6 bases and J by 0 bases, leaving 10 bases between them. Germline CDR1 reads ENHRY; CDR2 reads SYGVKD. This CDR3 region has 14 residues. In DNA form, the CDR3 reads TGTGCCATCAGCCGCCGGGTTAGCACAGATACGCAGTATTTT. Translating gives CAISRRVSTDTQYF.

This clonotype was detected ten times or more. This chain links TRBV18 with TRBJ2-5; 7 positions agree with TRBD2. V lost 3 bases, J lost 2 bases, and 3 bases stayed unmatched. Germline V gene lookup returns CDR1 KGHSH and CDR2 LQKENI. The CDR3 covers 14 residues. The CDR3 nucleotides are TGTGCCAGCTCACCGGGCGGGGGACAAGAGACCCAGTACTTC. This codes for CASSPGGGQETQYF.

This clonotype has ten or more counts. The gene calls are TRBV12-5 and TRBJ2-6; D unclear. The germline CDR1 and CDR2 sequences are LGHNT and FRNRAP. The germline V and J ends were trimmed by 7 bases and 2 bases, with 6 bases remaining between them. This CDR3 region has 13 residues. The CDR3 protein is CASDGAGANVLTF. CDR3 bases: TGTGCTAGTGACGGAGCTGGGGCCAACGTCCTGACTTTC. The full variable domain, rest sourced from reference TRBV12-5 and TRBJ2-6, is DARVTQTPRHKVTEMGQEVTMRCQPILGHNTVFWYRQTMMQGLELLAYFRNRAPLDDSGMPKDRFSAEMPDATLATLKIQPSEPRDSAVYFCASDGAGANVLTFGAGSRLTVL.

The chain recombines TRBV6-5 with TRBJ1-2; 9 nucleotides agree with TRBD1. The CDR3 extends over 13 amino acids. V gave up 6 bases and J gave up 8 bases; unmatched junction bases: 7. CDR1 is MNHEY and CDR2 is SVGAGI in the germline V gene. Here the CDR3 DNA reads TGTGCCAGCAGGGGAACAGGGGGCCTCGGCTACACCTTC. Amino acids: CASRGTGGLGYTF.

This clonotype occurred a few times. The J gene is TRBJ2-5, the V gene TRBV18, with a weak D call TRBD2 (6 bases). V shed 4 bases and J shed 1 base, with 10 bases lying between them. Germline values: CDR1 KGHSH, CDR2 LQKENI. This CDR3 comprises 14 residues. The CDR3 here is CASSQYGGQETQYF. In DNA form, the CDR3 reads TGTGCCAGCTCACAGTACGGGGGCCAAGAGACCCAGTACTTC.

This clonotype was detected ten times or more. The CDR3 reads CASTGGSGVETQYF. For the CDR3, the DNA is TGTGCCAGCACCGGGGGGAGCGGGGTCGAGACCCAGTACTTC. The genes are TRBV12-3 or TRBV12-4 and TRBJ2-5; 7 bases map to TRBD2. This CDR3 comprises 14 residues. V trimming: 7 bases; J trimming: 5 bases; junction bases outside the gene matches: 10.

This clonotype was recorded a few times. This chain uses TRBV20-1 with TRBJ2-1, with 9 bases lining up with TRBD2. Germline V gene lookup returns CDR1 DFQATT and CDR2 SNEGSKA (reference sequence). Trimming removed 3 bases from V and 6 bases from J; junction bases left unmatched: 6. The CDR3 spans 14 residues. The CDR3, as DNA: TGCAGTGCTAGCGAGCTAGCGGGGTTCAATGAGCAGTTCTTC. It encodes CSASELAGFNEQFF.

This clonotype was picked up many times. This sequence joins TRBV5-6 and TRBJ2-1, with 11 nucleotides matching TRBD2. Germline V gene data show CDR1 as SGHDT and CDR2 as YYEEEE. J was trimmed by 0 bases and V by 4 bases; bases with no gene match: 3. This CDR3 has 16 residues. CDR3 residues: CASSLGLAGSYNEQFF. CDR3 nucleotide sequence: TGTGCCAGCAGCCTAGGACTAGCGGGCTCCTACAATGAGCAGTTCTTC. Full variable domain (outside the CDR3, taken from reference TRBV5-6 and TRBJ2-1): DAGVTQSPTHLIKTRGQQVTLRCSPKSGHDTVSWYQQALGQGPQFIFQYYEEEERQRGNFPDRFSGHQFPNYSSELNVNALLLGDSALYLCASSLGLAGSYNEQFFGPGTRLTVL.

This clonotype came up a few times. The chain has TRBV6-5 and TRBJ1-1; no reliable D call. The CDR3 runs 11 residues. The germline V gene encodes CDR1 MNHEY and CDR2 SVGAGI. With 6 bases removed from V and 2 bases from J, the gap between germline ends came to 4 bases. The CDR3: CASRLNTEAFF. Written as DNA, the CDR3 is TGTGCCAGCAGATTAAACACTGAAGCTTTCTTT.

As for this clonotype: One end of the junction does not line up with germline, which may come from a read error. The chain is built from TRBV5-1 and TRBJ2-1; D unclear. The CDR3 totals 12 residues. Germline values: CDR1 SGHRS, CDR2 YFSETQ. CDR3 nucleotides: TGTGCCAGCAGCTTGGTAGAAGGTGAGCAGTTCTTC. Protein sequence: CASSLVEGEQFF.

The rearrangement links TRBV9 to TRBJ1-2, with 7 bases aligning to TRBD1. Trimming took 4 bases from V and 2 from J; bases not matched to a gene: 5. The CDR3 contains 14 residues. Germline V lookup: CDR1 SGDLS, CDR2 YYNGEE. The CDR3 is CASSIGQENYGYTF. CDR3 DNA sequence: TGTGCCAGCAGCATCGGACAGGAAAACTATGGCTACACCTTC.

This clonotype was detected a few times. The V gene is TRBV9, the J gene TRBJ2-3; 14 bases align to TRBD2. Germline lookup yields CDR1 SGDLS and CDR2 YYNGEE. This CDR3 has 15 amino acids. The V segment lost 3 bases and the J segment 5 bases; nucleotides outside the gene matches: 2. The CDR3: CASSEGLAGEDTQYF. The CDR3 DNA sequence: TGTGCCAGCAGCGAGGGACTAGCGGGGGAAGATACGCAGTATTTT.

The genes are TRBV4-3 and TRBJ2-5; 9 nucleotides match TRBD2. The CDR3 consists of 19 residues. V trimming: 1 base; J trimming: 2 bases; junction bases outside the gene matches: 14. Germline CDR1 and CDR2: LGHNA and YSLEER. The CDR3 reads CASSQGSRRGGGRQETQYF. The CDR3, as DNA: TGCGCCAGCAGCCAAGGGAGTCGGCGGGGGGGAGGGCGTCAAGAGACCCAGTACTTC.

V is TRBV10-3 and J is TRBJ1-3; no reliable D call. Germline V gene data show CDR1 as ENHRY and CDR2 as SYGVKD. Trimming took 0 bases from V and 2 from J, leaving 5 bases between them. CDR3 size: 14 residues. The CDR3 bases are TGTGCCATCAGTGAGTCGCTTCCTGGAAACACCATATATTTT. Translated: CAISESLPGNTIYF.

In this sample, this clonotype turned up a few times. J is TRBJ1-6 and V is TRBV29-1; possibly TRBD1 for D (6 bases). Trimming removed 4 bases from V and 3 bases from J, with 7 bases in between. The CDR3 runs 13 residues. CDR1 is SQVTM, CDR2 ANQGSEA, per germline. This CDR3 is CSVGTDYNSPLHF. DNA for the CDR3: TGCAGCGTTGGGACAGACTATAATTCACCCCTCCACTTT.

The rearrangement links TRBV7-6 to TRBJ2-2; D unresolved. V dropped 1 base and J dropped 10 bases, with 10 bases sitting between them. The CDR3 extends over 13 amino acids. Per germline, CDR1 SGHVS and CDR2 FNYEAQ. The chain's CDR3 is CASSLGVSAELFF. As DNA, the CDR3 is TGTGCCAGCAGCTTAGGGGTGTCGGCGGAGCTGTTTTTT.

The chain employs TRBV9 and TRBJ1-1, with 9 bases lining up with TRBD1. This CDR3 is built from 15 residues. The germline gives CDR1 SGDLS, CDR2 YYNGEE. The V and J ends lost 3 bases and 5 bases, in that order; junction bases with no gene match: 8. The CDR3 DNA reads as TGTGCCAGCAGCGCCCTTGGGACAGGGAATACTGAAGCTTTCTTT. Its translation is CASSALGTGNTEAFF.

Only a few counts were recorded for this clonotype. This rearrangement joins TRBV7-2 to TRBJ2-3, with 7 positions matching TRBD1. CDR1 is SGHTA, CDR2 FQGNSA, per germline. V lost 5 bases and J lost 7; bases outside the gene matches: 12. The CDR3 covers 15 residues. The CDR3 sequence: CASSADRSSVNTQYF. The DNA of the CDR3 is TGTGCCAGCAGCGCGGACAGGTCGTCCGTGAATACGCAGTATTTT.

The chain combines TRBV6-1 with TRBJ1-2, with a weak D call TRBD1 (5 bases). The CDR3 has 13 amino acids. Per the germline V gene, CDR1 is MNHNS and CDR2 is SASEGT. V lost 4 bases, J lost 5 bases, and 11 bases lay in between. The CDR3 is CASSGGIGYGYTF. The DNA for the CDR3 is TGTGCCAGCAGTGGGGGGATTGGGTATGGCTACACCTTC.

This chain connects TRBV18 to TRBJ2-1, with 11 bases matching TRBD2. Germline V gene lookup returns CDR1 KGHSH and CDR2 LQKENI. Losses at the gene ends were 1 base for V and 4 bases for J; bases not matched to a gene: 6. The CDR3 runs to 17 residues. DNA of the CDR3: TGTGCCAGCTCACCACAAGCCAGACTAGCGGGATACAATGAGCAGTTCTTC. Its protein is CASSPQARLAGYNEQFF.

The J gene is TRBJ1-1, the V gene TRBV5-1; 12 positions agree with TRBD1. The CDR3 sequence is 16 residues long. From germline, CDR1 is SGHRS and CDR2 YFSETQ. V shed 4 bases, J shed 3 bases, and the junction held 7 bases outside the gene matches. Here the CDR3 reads CASSTTGQGAYTEAFF. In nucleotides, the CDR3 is TGCGCCAGCAGCACGACGGGACAGGGGGCCTACACTGAAGCTTTCTTT. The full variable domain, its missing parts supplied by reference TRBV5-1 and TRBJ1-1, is KAGVTQTPRYLIKTRGQQVTLSCSPISGHRSVSWYQQTPGQGLQFLFEYFSETQRNKGNFPGRFSGRQFSNSRSEMNVSTLELGDSALYLCASSTTGQGAYTEAFFGQGTRLTVV.

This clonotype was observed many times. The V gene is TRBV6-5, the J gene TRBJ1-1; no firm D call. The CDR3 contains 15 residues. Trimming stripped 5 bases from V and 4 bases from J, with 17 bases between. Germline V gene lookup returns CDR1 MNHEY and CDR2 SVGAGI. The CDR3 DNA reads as TGTGCCAGCAGTAAGCGTCCCATTCCTGGCACTGAAGCTTTCTTT. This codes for CASSKRPIPGTEAFF.

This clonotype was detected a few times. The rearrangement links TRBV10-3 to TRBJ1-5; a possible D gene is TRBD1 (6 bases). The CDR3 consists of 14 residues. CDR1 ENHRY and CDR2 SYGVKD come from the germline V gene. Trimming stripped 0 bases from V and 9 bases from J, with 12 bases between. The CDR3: CAISESTGGGPQHF. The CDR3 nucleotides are TGTGCCATCAGTGAGTCGACAGGCGGGGGGCCCCAGCATTTT.

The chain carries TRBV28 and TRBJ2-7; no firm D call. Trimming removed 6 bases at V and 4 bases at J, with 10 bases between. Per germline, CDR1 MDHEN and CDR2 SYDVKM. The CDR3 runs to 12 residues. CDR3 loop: CASSIGPYEQYV. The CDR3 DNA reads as TGTGCCAGCAGCATCGGACCTTACGAGCAGTACGTC.

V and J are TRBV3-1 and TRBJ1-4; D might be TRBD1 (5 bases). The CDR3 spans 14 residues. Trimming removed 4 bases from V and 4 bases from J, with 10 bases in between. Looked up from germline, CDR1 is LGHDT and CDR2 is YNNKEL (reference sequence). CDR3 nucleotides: TGTGCCAGCAGCCCGACAGCCTTTAATGAAAAACTGTTTTTT. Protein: CASSPTAFNEKLFF.

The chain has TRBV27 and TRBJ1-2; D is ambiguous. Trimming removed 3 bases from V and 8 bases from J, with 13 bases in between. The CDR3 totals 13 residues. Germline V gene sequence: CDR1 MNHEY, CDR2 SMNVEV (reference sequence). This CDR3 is CASSFGPMMGYTF. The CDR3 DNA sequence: TGTGCCAGCAGTTTCGGTCCTATGATGGGCTACACCTTC.

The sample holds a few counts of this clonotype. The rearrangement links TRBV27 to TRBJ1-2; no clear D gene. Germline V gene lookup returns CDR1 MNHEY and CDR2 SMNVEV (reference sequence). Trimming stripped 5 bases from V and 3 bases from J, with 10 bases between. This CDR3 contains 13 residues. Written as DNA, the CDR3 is TGTGCCAGCAGTCACGCAGCAGACTATGGCTACACCTTC. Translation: CASSHAADYGYTF.

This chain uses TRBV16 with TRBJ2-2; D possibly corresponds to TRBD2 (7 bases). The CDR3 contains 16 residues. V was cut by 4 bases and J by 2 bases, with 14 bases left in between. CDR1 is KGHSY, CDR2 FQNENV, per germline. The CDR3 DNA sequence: TGTGCCAGCAGCCGGCGGGGGCCCCAAAACACCGGGGAGCTGTTTTTT. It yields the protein CASSRRGPQNTGELFF.

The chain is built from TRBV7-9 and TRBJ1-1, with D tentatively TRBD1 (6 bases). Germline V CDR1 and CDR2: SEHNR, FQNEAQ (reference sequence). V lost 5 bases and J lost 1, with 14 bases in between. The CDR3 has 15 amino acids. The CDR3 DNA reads TGTGCCAGCAGCGTCAGGGGAATTAGGAACACTGAAGCTTTCTTT. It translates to CASSVRGIRNTEAFF.

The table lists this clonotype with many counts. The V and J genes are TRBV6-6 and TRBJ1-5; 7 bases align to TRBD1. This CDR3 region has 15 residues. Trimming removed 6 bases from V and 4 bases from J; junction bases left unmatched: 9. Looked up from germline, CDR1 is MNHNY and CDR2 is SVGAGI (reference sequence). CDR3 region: CASSQDRRRNQPQHF. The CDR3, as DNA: TGTGCCAGCAGCCAGGACAGGCGAAGGAATCAGCCCCAGCATTTT.